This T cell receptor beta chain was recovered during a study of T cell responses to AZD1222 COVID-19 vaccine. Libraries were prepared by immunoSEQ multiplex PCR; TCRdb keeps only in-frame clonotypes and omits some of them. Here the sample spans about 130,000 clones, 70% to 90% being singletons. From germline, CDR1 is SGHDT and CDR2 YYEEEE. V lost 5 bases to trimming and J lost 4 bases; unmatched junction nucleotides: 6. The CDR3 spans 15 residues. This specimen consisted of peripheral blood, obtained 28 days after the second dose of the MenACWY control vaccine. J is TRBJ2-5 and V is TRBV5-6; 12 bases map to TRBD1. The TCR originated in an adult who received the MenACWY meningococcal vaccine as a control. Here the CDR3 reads CASRQGQGAGETQYF. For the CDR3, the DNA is TGTGCCAGCAGGCAGGGACAGGGGGCTGGAGAGACCCAGTACTTC. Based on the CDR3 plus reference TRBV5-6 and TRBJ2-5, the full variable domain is DAGVTQSPTHLIKTRGQQVTLRCSPKSGHDTVSWYQQALGQGPQFIFQYYEEEERQRGNFPDRFSGHQFPNYSSELNVNALLLGDSALYLCASRQGQGAGETQYFGPGTRLLVL.